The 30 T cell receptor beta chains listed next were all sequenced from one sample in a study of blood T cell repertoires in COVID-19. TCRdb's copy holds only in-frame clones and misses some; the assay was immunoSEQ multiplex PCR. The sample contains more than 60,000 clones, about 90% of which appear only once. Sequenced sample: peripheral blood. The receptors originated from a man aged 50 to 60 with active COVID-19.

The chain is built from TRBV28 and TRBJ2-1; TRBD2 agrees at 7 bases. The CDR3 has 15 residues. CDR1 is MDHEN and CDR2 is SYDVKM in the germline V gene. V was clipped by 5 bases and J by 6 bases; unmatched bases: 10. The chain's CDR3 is CASSHLGIAGNEQFF. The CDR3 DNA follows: TGTGCCAGCAGTCACCTCGGGATAGCGGGCAATGAGCAGTTCTTC.

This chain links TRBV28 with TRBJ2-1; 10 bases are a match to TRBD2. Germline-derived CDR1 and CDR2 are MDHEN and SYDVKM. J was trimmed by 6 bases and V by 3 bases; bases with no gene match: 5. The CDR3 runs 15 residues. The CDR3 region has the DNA TGTGCCAGCAGTTTGACACTAGCGGGGCTCAATGAGCAGTTCTTC. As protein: CASSLTLAGLNEQFF.

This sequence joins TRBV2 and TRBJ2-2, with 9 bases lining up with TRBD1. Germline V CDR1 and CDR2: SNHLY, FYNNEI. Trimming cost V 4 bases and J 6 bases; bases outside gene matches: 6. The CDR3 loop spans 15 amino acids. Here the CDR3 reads CASSAATGGSGELFF. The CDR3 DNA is TGTGCCAGCAGTGCGGCAACAGGGGGCTCCGGGGAGCTGTTTTTT.

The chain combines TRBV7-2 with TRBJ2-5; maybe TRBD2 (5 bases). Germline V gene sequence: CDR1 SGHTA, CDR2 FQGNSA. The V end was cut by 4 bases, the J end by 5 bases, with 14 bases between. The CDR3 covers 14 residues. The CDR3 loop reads CASSSGLGTETQYF. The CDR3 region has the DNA TGTGCCAGCAGCTCCGGACTGGGAACGGAGACCCAGTACTTC.

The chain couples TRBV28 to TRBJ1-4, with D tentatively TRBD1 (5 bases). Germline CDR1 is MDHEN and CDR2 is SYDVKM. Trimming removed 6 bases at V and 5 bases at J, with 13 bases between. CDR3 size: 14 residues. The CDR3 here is CASRKGLRNEKLFF. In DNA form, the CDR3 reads TGTGCCAGCAGGAAGGGACTGAGAAATGAAAAACTGTTTTTT.

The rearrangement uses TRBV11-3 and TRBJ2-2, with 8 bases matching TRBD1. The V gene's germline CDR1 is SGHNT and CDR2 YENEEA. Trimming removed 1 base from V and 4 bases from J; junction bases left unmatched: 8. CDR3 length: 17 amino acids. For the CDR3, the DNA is TGTGCCAGCAGCTTAGCTAAGCAGGGGGCGCCCACCGGGGAGCTGTTTTTT. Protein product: CASSLAKQGAPTGELFF.

DNA of the CDR3: TGTGCCAGCAGTCGGGACACTTCCTACGAGCAGTACTTC. Its translation is CASSRDTSYEQYF. This chain uses TRBV2 with TRBJ2-7; the D gene is possibly TRBD1 (6 bases). Trimming removed 5 bases at V and 1 base at J, with 9 bases between. From germline, CDR1 is SNHLY and CDR2 FYNNEI. This CDR3 has 13 amino acids.

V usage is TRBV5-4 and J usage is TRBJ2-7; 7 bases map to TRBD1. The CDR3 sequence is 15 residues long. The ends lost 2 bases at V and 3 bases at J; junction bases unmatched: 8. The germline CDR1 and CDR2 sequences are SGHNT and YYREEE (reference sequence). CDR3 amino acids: CASSLPTRDSYEQYF. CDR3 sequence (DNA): TGTGCCAGCAGCTTACCAACCCGGGACAGCTACGAGCAGTACTTC.

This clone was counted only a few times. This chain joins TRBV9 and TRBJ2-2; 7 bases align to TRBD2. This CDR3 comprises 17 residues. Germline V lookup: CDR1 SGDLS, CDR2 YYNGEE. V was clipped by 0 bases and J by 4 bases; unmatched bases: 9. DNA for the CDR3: TGTGCCAGCAGCGTAGGTGGGGCGGGAGTTCTCACCGGGGAGCTGTTTTTT. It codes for CASSVGGAGVLTGELFF. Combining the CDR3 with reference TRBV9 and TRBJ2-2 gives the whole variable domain DSGVTQTPKHLITATGQRVTLRCSPRSGDLSVYWYQQSLDQGLQFLIQYYNGEERAKGNILERFSAQQFPDLHSELNLSSLELGDSALYFCASSVGGAGVLTGELFFGEGSRLTVL.

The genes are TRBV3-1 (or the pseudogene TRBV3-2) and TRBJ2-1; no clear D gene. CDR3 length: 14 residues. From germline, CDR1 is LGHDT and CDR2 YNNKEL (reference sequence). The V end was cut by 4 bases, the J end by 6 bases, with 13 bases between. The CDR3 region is CASSRQGALNEQFF. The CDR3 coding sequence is TGTGCCAGCAGCCGGCAAGGAGCTCTCAATGAGCAGTTCTTC.

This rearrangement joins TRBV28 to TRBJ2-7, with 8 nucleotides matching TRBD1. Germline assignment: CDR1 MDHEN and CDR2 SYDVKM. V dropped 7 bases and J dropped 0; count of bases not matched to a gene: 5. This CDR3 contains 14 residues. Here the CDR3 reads CASIGTGYSYEQYF. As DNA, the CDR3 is TGTGCCAGCATCGGGACAGGCTACTCCTACGAGCAGTACTTC.

Here the CDR3 DNA reads TGTGCCAGCAGAAAAACAGGGGGCGAGCAGTTCTTC. Protein sequence: CASRKTGGEQFF. This sequence joins TRBV28 and TRBJ2-1; 9 bases fit TRBD1. Germline-derived CDR1 and CDR2 are MDHEN and SYDVKM. V dropped 6 bases and J dropped 10; count of bases not matched to a gene: 4. The CDR3 totals 12 residues.

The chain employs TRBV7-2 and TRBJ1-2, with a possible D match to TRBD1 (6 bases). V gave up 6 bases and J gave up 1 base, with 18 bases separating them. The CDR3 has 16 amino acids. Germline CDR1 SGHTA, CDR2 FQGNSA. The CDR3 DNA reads TGTGCCAGCAGATTAAGATCGACAGGAATTAACTATGGCTACACCTTC. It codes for CASRLRSTGINYGYTF. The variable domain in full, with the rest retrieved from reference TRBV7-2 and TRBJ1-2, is GAGVSQSPSNKVTEKGKDVELRCDPISGHTALYWYRQSLGQGLEFLIYFQGNSAPDKSGLPSDRFSAERTGGSVSTLTIQRTQQEDSAVYLCASRLRSTGINYGYTFGSGTRLTVV.

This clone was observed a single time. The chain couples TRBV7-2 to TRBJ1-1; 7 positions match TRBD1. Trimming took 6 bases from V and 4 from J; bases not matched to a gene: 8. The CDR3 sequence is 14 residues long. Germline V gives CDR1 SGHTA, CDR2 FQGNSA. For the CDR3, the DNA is TGTGCCAGCAGTTTGCTGCAGGGGGGCACTGAAGCTTTCTTT. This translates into CASSLLQGGTEAFF.

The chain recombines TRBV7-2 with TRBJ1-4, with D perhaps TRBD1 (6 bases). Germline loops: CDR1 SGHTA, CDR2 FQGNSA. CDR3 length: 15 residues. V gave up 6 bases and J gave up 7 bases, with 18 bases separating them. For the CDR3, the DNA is TGTGCCAGCAGTTTAAGCCCACAGGGTGTTGAAAAACTGTTTTTT. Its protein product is CASSLSPQGVEKLFF.

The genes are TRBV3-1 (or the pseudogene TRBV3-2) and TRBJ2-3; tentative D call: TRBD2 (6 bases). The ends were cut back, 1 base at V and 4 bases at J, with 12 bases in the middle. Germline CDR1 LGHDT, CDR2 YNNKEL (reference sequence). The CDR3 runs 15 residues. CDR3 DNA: TGTGCCAGCAGCCAAGTGGCGGGGATTGCAGATACGCAGTATTTT. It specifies CASSQVAGIADTQYF.

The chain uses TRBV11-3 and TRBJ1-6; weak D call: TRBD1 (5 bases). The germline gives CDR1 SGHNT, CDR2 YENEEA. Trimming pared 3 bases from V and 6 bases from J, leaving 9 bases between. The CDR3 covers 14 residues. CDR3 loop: CASSLGDSNSPLHF. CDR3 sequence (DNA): TGTGCCAGCAGCTTGGGCGACAGTAATTCACCCCTCCACTTT.

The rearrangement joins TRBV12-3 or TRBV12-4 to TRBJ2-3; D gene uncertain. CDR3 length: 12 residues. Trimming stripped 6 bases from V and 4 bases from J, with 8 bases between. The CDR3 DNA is TGTGCCAGCAGCTCACGGGCAGATACGCAGTATTTT. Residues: CASSSRADTQYF.

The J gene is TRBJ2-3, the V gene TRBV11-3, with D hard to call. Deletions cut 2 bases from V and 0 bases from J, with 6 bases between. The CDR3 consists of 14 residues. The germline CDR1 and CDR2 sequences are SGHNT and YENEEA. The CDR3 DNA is TGTGCCAGCAGCTTAACAACAAGCACAGATACGCAGTATTTT. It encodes CASSLTTSTDTQYF.

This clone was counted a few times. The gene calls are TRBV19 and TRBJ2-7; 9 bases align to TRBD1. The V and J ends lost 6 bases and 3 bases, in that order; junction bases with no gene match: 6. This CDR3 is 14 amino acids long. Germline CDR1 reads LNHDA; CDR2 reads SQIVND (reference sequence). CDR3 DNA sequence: TGTGCCAGTAGCCCCGGGACAGGGTACTACGAGCAGTACTTC. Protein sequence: CASSPGTGYYEQYF. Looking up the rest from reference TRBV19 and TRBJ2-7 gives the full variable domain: DGGITQSPKYLFRKEGQNVTLSCEQNLNHDAMYWYRQDPGQGLRLIYYSQIVNDFQKGDIAEGYSVSREKKESFPLTVTSAQKNPTAFYLCASSPGTGYYEQYFGPGTRLTVT.

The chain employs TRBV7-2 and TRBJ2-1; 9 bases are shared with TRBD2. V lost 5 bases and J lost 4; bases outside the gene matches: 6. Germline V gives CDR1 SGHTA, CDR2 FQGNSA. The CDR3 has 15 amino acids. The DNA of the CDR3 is TGTGCCAGCAGCCGGCTAGCGGGACTTTACAATGAGCAGTTCTTC. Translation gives CASSRLAGLYNEQFF.

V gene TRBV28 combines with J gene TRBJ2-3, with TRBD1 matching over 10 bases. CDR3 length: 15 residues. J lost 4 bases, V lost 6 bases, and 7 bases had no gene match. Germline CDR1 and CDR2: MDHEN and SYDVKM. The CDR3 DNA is TGTGCCAGCAGCCGACAGGGGGCAGTCGCAGATACGCAGTATTTT. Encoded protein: CASSRQGAVADTQYF.

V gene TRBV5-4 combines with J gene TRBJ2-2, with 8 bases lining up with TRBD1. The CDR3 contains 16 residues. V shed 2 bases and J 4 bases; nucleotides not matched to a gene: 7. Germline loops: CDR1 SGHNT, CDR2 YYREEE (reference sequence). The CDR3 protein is CASSFPGQETTGELFF. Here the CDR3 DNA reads TGTGCCAGCAGCTTCCCGGGACAGGAGACCACCGGGGAGCTGTTTTTT.

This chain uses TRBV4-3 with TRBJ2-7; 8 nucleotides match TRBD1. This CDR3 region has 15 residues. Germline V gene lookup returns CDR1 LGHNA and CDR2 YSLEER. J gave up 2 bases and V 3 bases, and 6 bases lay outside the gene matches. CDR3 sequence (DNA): TGCGCCAGCAGCCATACCACAGGGGGAACCTACGAGCAGTACTTC. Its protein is CASSHTTGGTYEQYF.

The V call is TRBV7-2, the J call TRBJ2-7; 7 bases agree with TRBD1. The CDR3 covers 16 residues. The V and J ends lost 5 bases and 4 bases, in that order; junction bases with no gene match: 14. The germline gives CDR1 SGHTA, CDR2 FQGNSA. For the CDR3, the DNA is TGTGCCAGCAGCCCAGGTGATGAGGGGGCGTCATACGAGCAGTACTTC. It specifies CASSPGDEGASYEQYF.

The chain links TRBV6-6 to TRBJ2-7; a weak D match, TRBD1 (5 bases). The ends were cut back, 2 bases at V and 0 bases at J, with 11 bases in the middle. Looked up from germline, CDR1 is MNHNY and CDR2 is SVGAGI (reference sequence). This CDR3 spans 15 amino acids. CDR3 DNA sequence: TGTGCCAGCAGTTACGGGGCTTGGAGCTCCTACGAGCAGTACTTC. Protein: CASSYGAWSSYEQYF.

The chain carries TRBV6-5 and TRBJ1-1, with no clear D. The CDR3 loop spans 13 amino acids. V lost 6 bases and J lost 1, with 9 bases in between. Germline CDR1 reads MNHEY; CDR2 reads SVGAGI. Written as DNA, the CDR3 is TGTGCCAGCAGCCCGCCCAGGAACACTGAAGCTTTCTTT. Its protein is CASSPPRNTEAFF.

The chain's CDR3 is CASSPRTSGREDEQFF. The CDR3, as DNA: TGTGCCAGCAGTCCCAGGACTAGCGGGAGGGAGGATGAGCAGTTCTTC. V and J are TRBV25-1 and TRBJ2-1; 15 bases line up with TRBD2. The CDR3 is made up of 16 amino acids. Germline values: CDR1 MGHDK, CDR2 SYGVNS. V lost 5 bases to trimming and J lost 8 bases; unmatched junction nucleotides: 7. Based on the CDR3 plus reference TRBV25-1 and TRBJ2-1, the full variable domain is EADIYQTPRYLVIGTGKKITLECSQTMGHDKMYWYQQDPGMELHLIHYSYGVNSTEKGDLSSESTVSRIRTEHFPLTLESARPSHTSQYLCASSPRTSGREDEQFFGPGTRLTVL.

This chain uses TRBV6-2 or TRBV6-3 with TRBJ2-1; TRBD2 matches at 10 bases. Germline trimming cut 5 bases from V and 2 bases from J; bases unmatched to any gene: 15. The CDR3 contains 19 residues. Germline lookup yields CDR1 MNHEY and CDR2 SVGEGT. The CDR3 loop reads CASSPRDPSGGPAYNEQFF. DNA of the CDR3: TGTGCCAGCAGTCCCCGGGATCCTAGCGGGGGACCCGCCTACAATGAGCAGTTCTTC.

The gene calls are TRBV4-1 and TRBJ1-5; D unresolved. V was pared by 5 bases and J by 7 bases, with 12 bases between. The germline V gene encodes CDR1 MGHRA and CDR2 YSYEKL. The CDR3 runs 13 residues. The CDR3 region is CASSSSGSQPQHF. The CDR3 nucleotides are TGCGCCAGCAGCTCCTCCGGGTCCCAGCCCCAGCATTTT.